The T cell receptor (beta chain) described here comes from a study of CD8+CD57+ T cells in acquired aplastic anemia. The overall study: Average DNA yield from sorted CD4+ and CD8+ cells was around 3 ug.

Study results and limitations: Patients and controls turned out to have 25 to 35 CD8+ CDR3 sequences in common.

An expansion of CD8+CD57+ cells by flow cytometry had been shown in patients chosen for sequencing. Among the patients, all had severe acquired aplastic anemia. Receipt of therapy had not occurred in any patient by the time of blood sampling. The CDR3 is 10 residues long. Germline loops: CDR1 SNHLY, CDR2 FYNNEI. V was clipped by 6 bases and J by 8 bases, with 4 bases between them. Genomic DNA, serving as template, underwent TCR beta VDJ and CDR3 profiling. TCRdb processed the reads anew with MiXCR; each CDR3 protein has one entry. The data show 200,000 or so distinct CDR3 sequences, with 40% to 55% seen just once and over 7.5% held by the top ten. Worth noting for this clonotype: Its specificity is not known.

Sequenced material: sorted CD4+, CD8+, or CD8+CD57+ T cells (not recorded which) from PBMCs. This sequence was found in a human donor with aplastic anemia. The rearrangement uses TRBV2 and TRBJ1-4; no clear D. For the CDR3, the DNA is TGTGCCAGCAGCGGGGAAAAACTGTTTTTT. Residues: CASSGEKLFF.